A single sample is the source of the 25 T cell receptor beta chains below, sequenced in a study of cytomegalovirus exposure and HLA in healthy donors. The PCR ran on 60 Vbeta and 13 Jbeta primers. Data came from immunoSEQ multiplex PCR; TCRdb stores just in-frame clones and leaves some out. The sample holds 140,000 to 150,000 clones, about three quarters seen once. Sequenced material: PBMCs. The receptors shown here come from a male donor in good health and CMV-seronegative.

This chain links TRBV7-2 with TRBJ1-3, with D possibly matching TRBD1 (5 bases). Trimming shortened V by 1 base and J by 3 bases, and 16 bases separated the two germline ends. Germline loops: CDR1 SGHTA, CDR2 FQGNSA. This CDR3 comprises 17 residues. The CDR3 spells CASSLGGGGIFGNTIYF. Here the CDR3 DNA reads TGTGCCAGCAGCTTAGGGGGGGGAGGGATCTTTGGAAACACCATATATTTT.

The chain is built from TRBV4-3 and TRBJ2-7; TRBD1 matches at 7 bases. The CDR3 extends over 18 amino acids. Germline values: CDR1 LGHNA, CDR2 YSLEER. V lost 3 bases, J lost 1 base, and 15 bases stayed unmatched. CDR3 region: CASSQDGPGTVLSYEQYF. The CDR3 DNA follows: TGCGCCAGCAGCCAGGACGGTCCCGGGACAGTTCTGTCCTACGAGCAGTACTTC.

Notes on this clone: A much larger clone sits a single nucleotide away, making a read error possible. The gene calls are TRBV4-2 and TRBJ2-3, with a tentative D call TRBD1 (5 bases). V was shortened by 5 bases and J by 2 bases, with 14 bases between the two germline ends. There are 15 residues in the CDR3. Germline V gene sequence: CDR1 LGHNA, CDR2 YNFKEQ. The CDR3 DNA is TGTGCCAGCAGCGGCCGGCAGGGAAACACAGATACGCAGTATTTT. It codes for CASSGRQGNTDTQYF.

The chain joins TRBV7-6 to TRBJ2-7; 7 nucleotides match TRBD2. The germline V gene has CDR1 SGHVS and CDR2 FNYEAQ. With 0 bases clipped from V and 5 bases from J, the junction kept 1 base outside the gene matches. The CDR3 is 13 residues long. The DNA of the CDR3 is TGTGCCAGCAGCTTAGCGGGACTAAACGAGCAGTACTTC. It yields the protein CASSLAGLNEQYF.

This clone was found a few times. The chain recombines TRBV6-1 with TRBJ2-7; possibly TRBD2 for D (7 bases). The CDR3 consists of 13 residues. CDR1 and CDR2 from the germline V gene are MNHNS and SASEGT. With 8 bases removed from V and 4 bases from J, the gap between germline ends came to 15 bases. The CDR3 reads CASWFRGGYEQYF. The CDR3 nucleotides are TGTGCCAGCTGGTTCAGGGGAGGGTACGAGCAGTACTTC.

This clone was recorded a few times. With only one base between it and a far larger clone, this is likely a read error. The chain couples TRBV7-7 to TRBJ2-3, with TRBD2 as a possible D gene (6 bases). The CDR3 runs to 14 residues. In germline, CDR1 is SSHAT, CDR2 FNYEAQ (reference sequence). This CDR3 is CASSLGEEGDTQYF. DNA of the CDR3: TGTGCTAGCAGCTTAGGGGAGGAGGGGGATACGCAGTATTTT.

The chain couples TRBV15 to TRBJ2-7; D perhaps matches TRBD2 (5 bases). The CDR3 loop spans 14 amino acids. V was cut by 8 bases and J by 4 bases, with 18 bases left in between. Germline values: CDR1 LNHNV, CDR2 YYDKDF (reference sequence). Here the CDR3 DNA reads TGTGCCACCCGCCCCGAGGGTTTATTGTACGAGCAGTACTTC. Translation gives CATRPEGLLYEQYF. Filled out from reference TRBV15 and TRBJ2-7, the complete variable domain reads DAMVIQNPRYQVTQFGKPVTLSCSQTLNHNVMYWYQQKSSQAPKLLFHYYDKDFNNEADTPDNFQSRRPNTSFCFLDIRSPGLGDTAMYLCATRPEGLLYEQYFGPGTRLTVT.

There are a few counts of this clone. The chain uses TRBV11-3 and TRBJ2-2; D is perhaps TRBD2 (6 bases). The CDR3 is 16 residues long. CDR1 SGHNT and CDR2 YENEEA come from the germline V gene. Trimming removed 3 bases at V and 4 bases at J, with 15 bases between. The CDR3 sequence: CASSFGGWGITGELFF. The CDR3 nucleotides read TGTGCCAGCAGCTTCGGAGGGTGGGGTATCACCGGGGAGCTGTTTTTT.

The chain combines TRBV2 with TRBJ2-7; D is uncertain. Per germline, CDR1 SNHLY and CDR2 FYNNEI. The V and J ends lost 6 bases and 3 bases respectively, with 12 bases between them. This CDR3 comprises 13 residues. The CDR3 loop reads CASRNTIGYEQYF. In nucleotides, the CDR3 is TGTGCCAGCAGAAACACTATAGGCTACGAGCAGTACTTC.

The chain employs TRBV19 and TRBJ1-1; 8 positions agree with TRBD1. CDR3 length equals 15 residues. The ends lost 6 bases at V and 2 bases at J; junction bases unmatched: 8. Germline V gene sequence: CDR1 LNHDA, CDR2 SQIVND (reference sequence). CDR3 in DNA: TGTGCCAGTAGGGCGGGACAGGCCATTAACACTGAAGCTTTCTTT. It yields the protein CASRAGQAINTEAFF.

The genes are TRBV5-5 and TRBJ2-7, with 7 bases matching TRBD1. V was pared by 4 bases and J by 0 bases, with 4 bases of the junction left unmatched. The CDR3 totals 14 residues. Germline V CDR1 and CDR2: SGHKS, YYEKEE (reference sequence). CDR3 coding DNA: TGTGCCAGCAGCATACAGGGGTTCTCCTACGAGCAGTACTTC. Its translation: CASSIQGFSYEQYF.

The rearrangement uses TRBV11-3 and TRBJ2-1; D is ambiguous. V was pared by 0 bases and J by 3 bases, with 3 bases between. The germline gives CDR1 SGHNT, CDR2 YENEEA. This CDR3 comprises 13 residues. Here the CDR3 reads CASSLDFYNEQFF. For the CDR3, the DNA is TGTGCCAGCAGCTTAGACTTCTACAATGAGCAGTTCTTC.

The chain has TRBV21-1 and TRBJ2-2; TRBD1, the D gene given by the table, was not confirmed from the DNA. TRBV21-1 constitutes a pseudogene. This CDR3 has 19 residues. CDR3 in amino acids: CASSKALGRWGANTGELFF. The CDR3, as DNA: TGTGCCAGCAGCAAAGCTCTCGGACGATGGGGCGCGAACACCGGGGAGCTGTTTTTT.

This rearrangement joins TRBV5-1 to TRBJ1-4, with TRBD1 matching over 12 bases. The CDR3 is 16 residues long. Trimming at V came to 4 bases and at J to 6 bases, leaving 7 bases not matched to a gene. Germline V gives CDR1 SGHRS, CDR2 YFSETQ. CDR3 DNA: TGCGCCAGCAGCGCCGGGACAGGGGGCTATGATGAAAAACTGTTTTTT. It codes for CASSAGTGGYDEKLFF.

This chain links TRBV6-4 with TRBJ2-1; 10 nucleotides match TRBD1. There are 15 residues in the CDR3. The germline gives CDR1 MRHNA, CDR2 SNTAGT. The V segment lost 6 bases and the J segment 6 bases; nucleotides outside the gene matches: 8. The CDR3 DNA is TGTGCCAGCAGCTCCGGGACAGGGGAGGTCAATGAGCAGTTCTTC. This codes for CASSSGTGEVNEQFF.

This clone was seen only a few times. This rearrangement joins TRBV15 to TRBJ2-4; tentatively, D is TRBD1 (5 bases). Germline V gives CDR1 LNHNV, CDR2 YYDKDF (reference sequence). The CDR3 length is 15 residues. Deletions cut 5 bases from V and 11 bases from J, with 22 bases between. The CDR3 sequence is CATSLSVQAKRLQYF. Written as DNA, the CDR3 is TGTGCCACCAGCCTGAGTGTACAGGCCAAGAGGCTTCAGTACTTC.

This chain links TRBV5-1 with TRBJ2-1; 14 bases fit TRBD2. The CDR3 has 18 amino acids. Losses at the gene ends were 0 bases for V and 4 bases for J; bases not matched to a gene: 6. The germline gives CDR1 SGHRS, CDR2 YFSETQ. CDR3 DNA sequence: TGCGCCAGCAGCTTGGGACTAGCGGGGGGGCCGGGTTACAATGAGCAGTTCTTC. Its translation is CASSLGLAGGPGYNEQFF. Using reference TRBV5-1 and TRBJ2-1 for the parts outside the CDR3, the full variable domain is KAGVTQTPRYLIKTRGQQVTLSCSPISGHRSVSWYQQTPGQGLQFLFEYFSETQRNKGNFPGRFSGRQFSNSRSEMNVSTLELGDSALYLCASSLGLAGGPGYNEQFFGPGTRLTVL.

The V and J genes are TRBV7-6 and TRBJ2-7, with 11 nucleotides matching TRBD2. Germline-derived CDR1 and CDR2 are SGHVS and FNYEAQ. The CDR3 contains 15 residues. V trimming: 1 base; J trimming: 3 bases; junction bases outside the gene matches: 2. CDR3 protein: CASSLGLAGIYEQYF. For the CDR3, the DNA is TGTGCCAGCAGCTTAGGACTAGCGGGAATCTACGAGCAGTACTTC.

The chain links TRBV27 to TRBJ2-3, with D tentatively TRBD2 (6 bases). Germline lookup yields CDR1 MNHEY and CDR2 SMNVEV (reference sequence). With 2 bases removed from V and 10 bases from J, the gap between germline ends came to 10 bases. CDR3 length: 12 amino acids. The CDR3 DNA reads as TGTGCCAGCAGTTTAAACCCGGGGGCGCAGTATTTT. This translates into CASSLNPGAQYF.

The CDR3 DNA is TGTGCCAGCAGCCCCCAAAAGCGGGTATTAGGTTCACAAGCTTTCTTT. Its protein product is CASSPQKRVLGSQAFF. The chain has TRBV9 and TRBJ1-1; D unclear. V was shortened by 4 bases and J by 9 bases, with 25 bases between the two germline ends. The germline V gene encodes CDR1 SGDLS and CDR2 YYNGEE. The CDR3 is made up of 16 amino acids.

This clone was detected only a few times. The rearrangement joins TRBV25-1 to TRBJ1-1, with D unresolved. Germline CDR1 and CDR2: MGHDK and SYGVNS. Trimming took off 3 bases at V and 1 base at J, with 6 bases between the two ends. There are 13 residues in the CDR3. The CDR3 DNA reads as TGTGCCAGCAGTGAGCAGGAGAACACTGAAGCTTTCTTT. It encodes CASSEQENTEAFF.

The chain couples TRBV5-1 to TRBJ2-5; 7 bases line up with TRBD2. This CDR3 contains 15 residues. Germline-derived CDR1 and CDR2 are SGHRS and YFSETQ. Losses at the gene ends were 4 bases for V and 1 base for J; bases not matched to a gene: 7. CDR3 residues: CASSPITSAQETQYF. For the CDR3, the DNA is TGCGCCAGCAGCCCAATTACTAGCGCCCAAGAGACCCAGTACTTC.

The CDR3 coding sequence is TGTGCCAGCAGCTTAGGGACAGGGGATTATTCACCCCTCCACTTT. This translates into CASSLGTGDYSPLHF. The chain joins TRBV7-9 to TRBJ1-6, with 9 bases fitting TRBD1. Per germline, CDR1 SEHNR and CDR2 FQNEAQ (reference sequence). Germline trimming cut 1 base from V and 8 bases from J; bases unmatched to any gene: 3. This CDR3 region has 15 residues.

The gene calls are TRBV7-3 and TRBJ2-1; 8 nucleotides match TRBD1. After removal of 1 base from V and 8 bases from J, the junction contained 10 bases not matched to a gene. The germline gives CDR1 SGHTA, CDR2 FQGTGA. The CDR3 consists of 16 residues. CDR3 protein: CASSLIMGQDRHEQFF. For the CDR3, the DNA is TGTGCCAGCAGCTTAATAATGGGACAGGACAGGCATGAGCAGTTCTTC.

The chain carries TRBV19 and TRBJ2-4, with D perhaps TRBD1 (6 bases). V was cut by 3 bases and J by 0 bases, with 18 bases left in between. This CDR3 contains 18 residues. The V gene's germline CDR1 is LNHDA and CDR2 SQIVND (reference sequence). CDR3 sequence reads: CASSIGPRQDIAKNIQYF. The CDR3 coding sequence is TGTGCCAGTAGTATCGGACCCCGACAGGATATAGCCAAAAACATTCAGTACTTC.